This TCR beta chain was recorded in a study of shared clonotypes between healthy human individuals. Measured with immunoSEQ multiplex PCR; TCRdb has only the in-frame clones, and not every one. The data contain some 2 million clones, about 95% of them singletons. CDR3 length equals 15 residues. CDR1 and CDR2 (germline): MGHRA, YSYEKL. Deletions cut 5 bases from V and 2 bases from J, with 15 bases between. Study-level findings and limits: The researchers took only blood, and tissue repertoires probably look different. Naive subsets typically showed greater estimated richness than memory subsets.

On this clone: Its target is not known.

Selected positively for CCR7 and CD45RO-negative, naive CD8 cells excluded terminally differentiated effector memory CD45RA+ cells. The chain combines TRBV4-1 with TRBJ2-5, with D maybe TRBD2 (7 bases). This clonotype was obtained from a man younger than 35 in good health. The sequencing sample was made of naive CD8+ T cells sorted from blood. CDR3 bases: TGCGCCAGCAGCGAGCGGGACACACCACAAGAGACCCAGTACTTC. It translates to CASSERDTPQETQYF.